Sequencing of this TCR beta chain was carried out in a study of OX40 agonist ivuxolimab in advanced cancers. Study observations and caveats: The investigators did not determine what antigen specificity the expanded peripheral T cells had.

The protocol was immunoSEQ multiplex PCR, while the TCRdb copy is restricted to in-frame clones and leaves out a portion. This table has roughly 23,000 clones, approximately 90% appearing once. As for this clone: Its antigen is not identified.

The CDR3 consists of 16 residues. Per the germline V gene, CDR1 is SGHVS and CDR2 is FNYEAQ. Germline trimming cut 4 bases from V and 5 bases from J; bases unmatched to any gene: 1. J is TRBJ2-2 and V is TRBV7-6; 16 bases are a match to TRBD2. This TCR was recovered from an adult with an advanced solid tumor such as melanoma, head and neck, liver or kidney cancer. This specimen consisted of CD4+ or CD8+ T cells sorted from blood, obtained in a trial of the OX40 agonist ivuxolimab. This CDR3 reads CASSSGLAGGTGELFF. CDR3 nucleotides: TGTGCCAGCAGCTCGGGACTAGCGGGAGGGACCGGGGAGCTGTTTTTT.